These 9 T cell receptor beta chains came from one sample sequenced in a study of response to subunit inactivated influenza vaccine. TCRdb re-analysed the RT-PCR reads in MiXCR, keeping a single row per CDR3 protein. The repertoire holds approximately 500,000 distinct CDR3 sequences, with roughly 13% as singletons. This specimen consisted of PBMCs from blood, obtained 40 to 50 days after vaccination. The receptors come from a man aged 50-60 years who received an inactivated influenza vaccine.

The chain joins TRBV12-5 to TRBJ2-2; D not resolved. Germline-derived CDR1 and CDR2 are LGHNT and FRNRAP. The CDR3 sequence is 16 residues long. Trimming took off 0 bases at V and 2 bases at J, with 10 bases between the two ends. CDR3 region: CASGLVRMENTGELFF. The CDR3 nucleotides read TGTGCTAGTGGTTTGGTAAGAATGGAAAACACCGGGGAGCTGTTTTTT. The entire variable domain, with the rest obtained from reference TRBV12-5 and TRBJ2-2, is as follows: DARVTQTPRHKVTEMGQEVTMRCQPILGHNTVFWYRQTMMQGLELLAYFRNRAPLDDSGMPKDRFSAEMPDATLATLKIQPSEPRDSAVYFCASGLVRMENTGELFFGEGSRLTVL.

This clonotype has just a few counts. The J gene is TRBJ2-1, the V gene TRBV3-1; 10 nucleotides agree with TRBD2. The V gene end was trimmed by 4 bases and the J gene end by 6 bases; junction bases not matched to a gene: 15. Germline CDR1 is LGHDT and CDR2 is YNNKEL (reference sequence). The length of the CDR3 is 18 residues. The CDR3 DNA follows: TGTGCCAGCAGCCCGCTCTCTTCTCTAGCGGGAGACGTCAATGAGCAGTTCTTC. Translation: CASSPLSSLAGDVNEQFF.

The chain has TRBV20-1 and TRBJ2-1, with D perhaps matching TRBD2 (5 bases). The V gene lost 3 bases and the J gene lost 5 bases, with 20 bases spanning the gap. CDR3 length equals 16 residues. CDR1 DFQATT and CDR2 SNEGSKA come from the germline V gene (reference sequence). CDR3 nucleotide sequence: TGCAGTGCTAGTAGGCCGGGGTGGGGTGTTAACAATGAGCAGTTCTTC. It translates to CSASRPGWGVNNEQFF.

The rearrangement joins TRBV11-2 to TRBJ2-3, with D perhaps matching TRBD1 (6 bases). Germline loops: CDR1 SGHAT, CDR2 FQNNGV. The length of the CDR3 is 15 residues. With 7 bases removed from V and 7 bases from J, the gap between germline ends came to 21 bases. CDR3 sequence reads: CASNPVAGAGNTQYF. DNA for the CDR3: TGTGCCAGCAACCCCGTGGCAGGGGCAGGAAATACGCAGTATTTT.

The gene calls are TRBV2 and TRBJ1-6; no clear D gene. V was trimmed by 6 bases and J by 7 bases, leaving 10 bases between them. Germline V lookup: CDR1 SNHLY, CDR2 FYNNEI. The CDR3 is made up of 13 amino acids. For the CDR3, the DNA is TGTGCCAGCAGGTTCGTCGAGAATTCACCCCTCCACTTT. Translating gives CASRFVENSPLHF.

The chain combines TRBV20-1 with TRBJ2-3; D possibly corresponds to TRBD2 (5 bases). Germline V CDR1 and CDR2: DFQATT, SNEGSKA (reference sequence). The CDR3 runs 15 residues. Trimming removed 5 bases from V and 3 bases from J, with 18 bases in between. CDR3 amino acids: CSARVSLAPTDTQYF. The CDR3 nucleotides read TGCAGTGCTCGCGTGAGTCTAGCCCCTACAGATACGCAGTATTTT.

The CDR3 spells CASSTQVRGTEAFF. CDR3 DNA sequence: TGTGCCAGCAGCACCCAGGTGCGGGGAACTGAAGCTTTCTTT. The rearrangement links TRBV9 to TRBJ1-1; D remains unclear. CDR1 is SGDLS, CDR2 YYNGEE, per germline. The CDR3 sequence is 14 residues long. V was trimmed by 4 bases and J by 5 bases, leaving 15 bases between them.

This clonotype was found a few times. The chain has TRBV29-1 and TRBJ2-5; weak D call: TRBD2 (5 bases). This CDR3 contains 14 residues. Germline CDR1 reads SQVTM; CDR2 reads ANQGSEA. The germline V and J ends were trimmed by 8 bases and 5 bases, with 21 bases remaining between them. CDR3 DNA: TGCAGCCACACTGTATTAACGGGGAGTGAGACCCAGTACTTC. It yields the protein CSHTVLTGSETQYF.

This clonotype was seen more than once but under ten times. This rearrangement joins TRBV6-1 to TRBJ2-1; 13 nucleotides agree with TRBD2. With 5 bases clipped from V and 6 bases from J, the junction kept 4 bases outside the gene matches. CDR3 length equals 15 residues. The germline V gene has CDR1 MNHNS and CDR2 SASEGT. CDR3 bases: TGTGCCAGCAGTCAACTAGCGGGGGGGATCAATGAGCAGTTCTTC. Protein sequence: CASSQLAGGINEQFF.